This TCR beta chain was sequenced during a study of T-cell reconstitution after alpha-beta-depleted transplantation in children. Whole-study results and caveats: Two months or so post-transplant, alpha-beta T cells reportedly derived from several hundred expanded graft clones. Recipient T cells and thymic progenitors that survived were the source of the high TCRbeta diversity seen at day 60 in some patients. The main origin of T-cell counts and diversity one year after transplant was newly produced T cells.

In the case of this clonotype: Its antigen is still unknown.

The CDR3 totals 13 residues. The germline CDR1 and CDR2 sequences are PRHDT and FYEKMQ (reference sequence). Trimming took off 2 bases at V and 5 bases at J, with 10 bases between the two ends. Unique molecular identifiers were incorporated into the prepared TCRbeta library. TCRdb reprocessed the PCR reads with MiXCR, giving one entry per CDR3 protein. The repertoire includes 300,000 or so distinct CDR3 sequences, 20% to 30% of them detected once, and 9.5% to 12% sits in the top ten. This TCR was sampled from a male patient under 18 who had a stem cell transplant for acute lymphoblastic leukemia, so the T cells may come from the graft donor. The input for sequencing was PBMCs, mostly from graft donor cells, taken 180 days after TCRalphabeta/CD19-depleted stem cell transplant. The chain combines TRBV13 with TRBJ2-7; D gene ambiguous. CDR3 coding DNA: TGTGCCAGCAGCTTATTTATGGGGAACGAGCAGTACTTC. It translates to CASSLFMGNEQYF. The full variable domain, rest sourced from reference TRBV13 and TRBJ2-7, is AAGVIQSPRHLIKEKRETATLKCYPIPRHDTVYWYQQGPGQDPQFLISFYEKMQSDKGSIPDRFSAQQFSDYHSELNMSSLELGDSALYFCASSLFMGNEQYFGPGTRLTVT.